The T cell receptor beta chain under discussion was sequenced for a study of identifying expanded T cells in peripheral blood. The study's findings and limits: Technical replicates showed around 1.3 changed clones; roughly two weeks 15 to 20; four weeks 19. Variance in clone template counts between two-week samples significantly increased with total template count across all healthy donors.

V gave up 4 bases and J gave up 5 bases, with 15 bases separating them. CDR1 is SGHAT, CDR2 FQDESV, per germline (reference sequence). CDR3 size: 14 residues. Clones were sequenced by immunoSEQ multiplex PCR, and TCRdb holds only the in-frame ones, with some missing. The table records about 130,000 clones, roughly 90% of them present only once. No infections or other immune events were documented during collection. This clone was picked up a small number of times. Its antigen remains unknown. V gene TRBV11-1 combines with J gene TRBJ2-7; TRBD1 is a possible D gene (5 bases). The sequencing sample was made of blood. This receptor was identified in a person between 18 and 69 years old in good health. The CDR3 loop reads CASSYQGLSNEQYF. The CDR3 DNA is TGTGCCAGCAGCTATCAGGGTTTGTCCAACGAGCAGTACTTC.